The clone carrying this T cell receptor (beta chain) was recorded many times. The V end lost 3 bases, the J end lost 5 bases, and 14 bases lay between the germline ends. The germline gives CDR1 LNHDA, CDR2 SQIVND (reference sequence). The CDR3 sequence is 15 residues long. Time point: patch test 3, about 24 weeks after DPC sensitization. As to treatment: therapeutic diphenylcyclopropenone sensitization with weekly scalp DPC. These data are taken from a study of human T cells and chemical hapten exposure. The library gave individual cDNA molecules unique molecular identifiers. Each CDR3 protein is one row after TCRdb ran MiXCR on the RACE reads. The top ten clones hold about 1% of a sample with about 90,000 distinct CDR3 sequences, roughly 11% of them seen once.

The TCR sequence derives from a woman under 40 with alopecia areata. Some clones in this sample may be carry-over from other donors' samples. The material was whole blood, obtained in connection with sensitization to the hapten diphenylcyclopropenone (DPC). This sequence joins TRBV19 and TRBJ1-5; D gene ambiguous. The CDR3: CASSIPRPNDQPQHF. CDR3 sequence (DNA): TGTGCCAGTAGTATTCCCAGGCCTAATGATCAGCCCCAGCATTTT. Full variable domain (outside the CDR3, taken from reference TRBV19 and TRBJ1-5): DGGITQSPKYLFRKEGQNVTLSCEQNLNHDAMYWYRQDPGQGLRLIYYSQIVNDFQKGDIAEGYSVSREKKESFPLTVTSAQKNPTAFYLCASSIPRPNDQPQHFGDGTRLSIL.